This paragraph covers one T cell receptor beta chain sequence. The sample is drawn from a study of blood T cell repertoires in COVID-19. Study information: Sites across the United States, Italy and Spain contributed samples from acute and convalescent COVID-19. T cells, B-cell-depleted T cells, or PBMCs supplied cDNA or gDNA.

Original processing methods: From reference gene primer amplification, estimates of nucleated cell counts were derived. Generated by immunoSEQ multiplex PCR, the TCRdb table keeps only in-frame clones and is missing some. V, J and clone size reflect that table, while D and trimming were determined from the DNA. The table shows about 240,000 clones, with around 87% occurring only once. This CDR3 region has 15 residues. V was clipped by 3 bases and J by 1 base; unmatched bases: 4. The germline V gene encodes CDR1 SSHAT and CDR2 FNYEAQ (reference sequence). The J gene is TRBJ2-3, the V gene TRBV7-7, with 7 bases lining up with TRBD1. The TCR sequence derives from a man aged 55-75 years who had recovered from COVID-19. Sequencing was done on a sample of peripheral blood. The CDR3 loop is CASSLTGQRTDTQYF. The CDR3 nucleotides are TGTGCCAGCAGCTTGACGGGACAGCGCACAGATACGCAGTATTTT.